Each of the 25 T cell receptor beta chains below was sequenced from the same sample in a study of identical twins (dated by TCRdb to 2016 to 2017). Library preparation used 5' RACE. Sequencing was performed on an Illumina HiSeq 2000. The public reads were reanalyzed by TCRdb: fastp trimming at Q25, MiXCR alignment, in-frame beta chains only. CDR3 protein sequences are deduplicated, and each keeps its most common genes and DNA. This sample comprises some 590,000 distinct CDR3 sequences, over 8.5% of them detected only once. In total, the top ten clones hold around 3.2% of the sample. Another study also made use of these data, one on yellow fever vaccine responses in identical twins.

The sample taken for sequencing was PBMCs. Every receptor here comes from a woman younger than 30 in good health.

At least ten counts were recorded for this clonotype. The chain is built from TRBV12-3 or TRBV12-4 and TRBJ2-4; D is unresolved. V lost 3 bases and J lost 3, with 9 bases in between. CDR3 length: 14 amino acids. CDR3 in DNA: TGTGCCAGCAGTTTGGGCCGAAGCAAAAACATTCAGTACTTC. As protein: CASSLGRSKNIQYF.

At least ten counts were recorded for this clonotype. This chain joins TRBV10-3 and TRBJ1-1; 7 bases line up with TRBD1. The trim removed 10 bases at V and 1 base at J, leaving 6 bases unmatched. The length of the CDR3 is 13 residues. The germline CDR1 and CDR2 sequences are ENHRY and SYGVKD. In DNA, the CDR3 is TGTGCCACCTTTGGGGACAGGAACACTGAAGCTTTCTTT. This codes for CATFGDRNTEAFF.

J is TRBJ2-3 and V is TRBV14; TRBD2 matches at 10 bases. CDR1 and CDR2 (germline): SGHDN, FVKESK. This CDR3 has 17 residues. After removal of 1 base from V and 7 bases from J, the junction contained 11 bases not matched to a gene. This chain's CDR3 is CASSQVEGSGRFNTQYF. CDR3 DNA sequence: TGTGCCAGCAGCCAAGTTGAAGGTAGCGGGAGGTTTAATACGCAGTATTTT.

The chain is built from TRBV20-1 and TRBJ2-1; either TRBD1 or TRBD2 may fit D (6 bases each). Germline CDR1 is DFQATT and CDR2 is SNEGSKA (reference sequence). Trimming took off 1 base at V and 8 bases at J, with 24 bases between the two ends. This CDR3 region has 17 residues. The CDR3 spells CSARVSWWGQGRYEQFF. For the CDR3, the DNA is TGCAGTGCTAGAGTTTCGTGGTGGGGGCAGGGGAGGTATGAGCAGTTCTTC.

At least ten counts were recorded for this clonotype. The chain uses TRBV7-2 and TRBJ2-7; the D gene could be TRBD1 or TRBD2 (6 bases each). The V and J ends lost 2 bases and 8 bases respectively, with 16 bases between them. This CDR3 comprises 14 residues. Looked up from germline, CDR1 is SGHTA and CDR2 is FQGNSA. CDR3 DNA: TGTGCCAGCAGCTTAAGGGGGGACATCGCCAAGCAGTACTTC. Translating gives CASSLRGDIAKQYF.

The V and J genes are TRBV29-1 and TRBJ2-2; TRBD1 agrees at 8 bases. The junction had 7 bases not matched to a gene; V was cut back by 2 bases and J by 5 bases. Germline CDR1 and CDR2: SQVTM and ANQGSEA. The CDR3 consists of 15 residues. CDR3 amino acids: CSVEKRTGRTGELFF. For the CDR3, the DNA is TGCAGCGTTGAAAAAAGGACAGGGAGGACCGGGGAGCTGTTTTTT.

This clonotype was detected only a few times. The chain links TRBV6-2 or TRBV6-3 to TRBJ2-1; D is unresolved. With 5 bases removed from V and 8 bases from J, the gap between germline ends came to 7 bases. Germline loops: CDR1 MNHEY, CDR2 SVGEGT. The CDR3 covers 11 residues. As DNA, the CDR3 is TGTGCCAGCAGTACAGTCTATGAGCAGTTCTTC. As protein: CASSTVYEQFF.

J is TRBJ2-7 and V is TRBV7-9; TRBD1 aligns across 10 bases. Germline CDR1 reads SEHNR; CDR2 reads FQNEAQ (reference sequence). The trim removed 5 bases at V and 3 bases at J, leaving 4 bases unmatched. CDR3 length equals 14 residues. CDR3 residues: CASSPDRGDYEQYF. CDR3 nucleotide sequence: TGTGCCAGCAGCCCGGACAGGGGGGACTACGAGCAGTACTTC.

This chain uses TRBV24-1 with TRBJ2-2; no clear D. V was clipped by 6 bases and J by 0 bases, with 10 bases between them. Looked up from germline, CDR1 is KGHDR and CDR2 is SFDVKD. The CDR3 sequence is 15 residues long. The CDR3 loop is CATSSPYTNTGELFF. The CDR3 nucleotides read TGTGCCACCAGTTCCCCATATACGAACACCGGGGAGCTGTTTTTT.

This clonotype was detected ten times or more. V usage is TRBV6-5 and J usage is TRBJ2-7; possibly TRBD1 for D (5 bases). Germline assignment: CDR1 MNHEY and CDR2 SVGAGI. V lost 1 base to trimming and J lost 1 base, with 8 bases between them. CDR3 length: 14 residues. CDR3 loop: CASSYWGPSYEQYF. In DNA, the CDR3 is TGTGCCAGCAGTTACTGGGGCCCATCCTACGAGCAGTACTTC.

This clonotype has a count of ten or more. The chain uses TRBV12-3 or TRBV12-4 and TRBJ2-2; 8 positions agree with TRBD1. CDR3 length: 16 residues. The J segment lost 3 bases and the V segment lost 1 base, leaving 4 bases of the junction unmatched. Here the CDR3 reads CASSLDRGVDTGELFF. The CDR3 nucleotides are TGTGCCAGCAGTTTAGACAGGGGGGTCGACACCGGGGAGCTGTTTTTT.

This chain links TRBV11-1 with TRBJ2-5; D is unclear. The CDR3 sequence is 12 residues long. V was cut by 5 bases and J by 1 base, with 5 bases left in between. CDR1 is SGHAT, CDR2 FQDESV, per germline (reference sequence). CDR3: CASSNSQETQYF. The CDR3 DNA reads TGTGCCAGCAGCAACAGCCAAGAGACCCAGTACTTC.

At least ten counts were recorded for this clonotype. Since no conserved phenylalanine or tryptophan closes the CDR3, a read error is the likely cause. Because the CDR3's place on the DNA is in doubt, the DNA is left out and the CDR3 is given as listed by TCRdb. This chain links TRBV21-1 with TRBJ2-7; whether TRBD1, the table's D call, matches the DNA was not checked. TRBV21-1 has pseudogene status. The CDR3 has 10 residues if both end residues are counted. The CDR3 sequence: CASRQNHGGS.

This clonotype was recorded a few times. The V and J genes are TRBV6-2 or TRBV6-3 and TRBJ2-5, with 9 bases fitting TRBD2. The CDR3 is 14 residues long. Germline CDR1 reads MNHEY; CDR2 reads SVGEGT. The ends lost 7 bases at V and 4 bases at J; junction bases unmatched: 7. CDR3 bases: TGTGCCAGCACTCCGGGACTAGCAGGAGAGACCCAGTACTTC. Translated, it gives CASTPGLAGETQYF.

This clonotype was found many times. The V and J genes are TRBV20-1 and TRBJ1-2; a weak D match, TRBD1 (5 bases). CDR3 size: 13 residues. V dropped 3 bases and J dropped 3 bases, with 11 bases sitting between them. Germline V lookup: CDR1 DFQATT, CDR2 SNEGSKA (reference sequence). The CDR3 coding sequence is TGCAGTGCTAGGAGTGCCAGGGACTATGGCTACACCTTC. Its protein is CSARSARDYGYTF.

This clonotype was detected many times. J is TRBJ2-1 and V is TRBV5-1; D is possibly TRBD1 (6 bases). CDR3 length: 15 amino acids. Germline values: CDR1 SGHRS, CDR2 YFSETQ. Trimming removed 2 bases from V and 4 bases from J, with 13 bases in between. The CDR3 nucleotides are TGCGCCAGCAGCTTCGGACTGGGGGCATACAATGAGCAGTTCTTC. It yields the protein CASSFGLGAYNEQFF.

This chain's CDR3 is CASSHRTGPPYEQYF. CDR3 in DNA: TGTGCCAGCAGCCATAGGACAGGTCCACCCTACGAGCAGTACTTC. This rearrangement joins TRBV14 to TRBJ2-7; 7 bases map to TRBD1. The germline CDR1 and CDR2 sequences are SGHDN and FVKESK. After removal of 3 bases from V and 2 bases from J, the junction contained 7 bases not matched to a gene. The length of the CDR3 is 15 residues.

The chain recombines TRBV3-1 with TRBJ2-1; tentatively, D is TRBD2 (6 bases). This CDR3 is built from 17 residues. The germline CDR1 and CDR2 sequences are LGHDT and YNNKEL (reference sequence). The V end lost 3 bases, the J end lost 0 bases, and 15 bases lay between the germline ends. The CDR3 DNA reads TGTGCCAGCAGCCAGCAGGCCGGGGGTGGCTCCTACAATGAGCAGTTCTTC. This translates into CASSQQAGGGSYNEQFF.

This clonotype has at least ten counts. The V gene is TRBV28, the J gene TRBJ2-7; D is perhaps TRBD2 (6 bases). Trimming removed 1 base at V and 4 bases at J, with 14 bases between. CDR1 and CDR2 (germline): MDHEN, SYDVKM. The CDR3 extends over 15 amino acids. This CDR3 reads CASSLFGGAPYEQYF. Written as DNA, the CDR3 is TGTGCCAGCAGTTTATTCGGAGGGGCTCCGTACGAGCAGTACTTC.

This clonotype was counted between two and nine times. V and J are TRBV7-9 and TRBJ2-7, with 10 bases identical to TRBD2. Germline CDR1 is SEHNR and CDR2 is FQNEAQ (reference sequence). The CDR3 covers 16 residues. V lost 2 bases to trimming and J lost 2 bases; unmatched junction nucleotides: 6. CDR3 sequence (DNA): TGTGCCAGCAGCTTACTAGCGGGAGTCTCGGCCTACGAGCAGTACTTC. This encodes CASSLLAGVSAYEQYF.

CDR3 sequence reads: CASSLGGKYQETQYF. In DNA, the CDR3 is TGTGCCAGCAGCTTGGGGGGAAAGTACCAAGAGACCCAGTACTTC. The rearrangement links TRBV5-6 to TRBJ2-5; D is uncertain. The CDR3 is made up of 15 amino acids. Trimming shortened V by 0 bases and J by 0 bases, and 9 bases separated the two germline ends. CDR1 SGHDT and CDR2 YYEEEE come from the germline V gene.

The table lists this clonotype with many counts. The CDR3 loop reads CASSPTGTQANEQYF. For the CDR3, the DNA is TGTGCCAGCAGCCCCACCGGGACACAAGCCAACGAGCAGTACTTC. The genes are TRBV7-9 and TRBJ2-7; tentative D call: TRBD1 (6 bases). Germline assignment: CDR1 SEHNR and CDR2 FQNEAQ (reference sequence). The V gene lost 5 bases and the J gene lost 5 bases, with 19 bases spanning the gap. The CDR3 is made up of 15 amino acids.

The chain is built from TRBV4-3 and TRBJ2-1; D gene ambiguous. The CDR3 spans 14 residues. V was clipped by 0 bases and J by 6 bases, with 9 bases between them. CDR1 is LGHNA and CDR2 is YSLEER in the germline V gene. CDR3 sequence reads: CASSQDFGINEQFF. The CDR3 region has the DNA TGCGCCAGCAGCCAAGATTTCGGCATCAATGAGCAGTTCTTC.

This chain joins TRBV30 and TRBJ2-5, with D possibly being TRBD1 (5 bases). The CDR3 length is 14 residues. CDR1 and CDR2 (germline): GTSNPN, SVGIG (reference sequence). V was shortened by 3 bases and J by 3 bases, with 14 bases between the two germline ends. The CDR3 is CAWSAGPGKETQYF. CDR3 in DNA: TGTGCCTGGAGCGCAGGCCCAGGGAAAGAGACCCAGTACTTC.

This clonotype was recorded a few times. The chain carries TRBV6-5 and TRBJ2-3; no clear D. CDR3 length equals 15 residues. CDR1 is MNHEY and CDR2 is SVGAGI in the germline V gene. The V end lost 1 base, the J end lost 0 bases, and 8 bases lay between the germline ends. The CDR3 is CASSYYRRSTDTQYF. The CDR3 DNA reads as TGTGCCAGCAGTTACTATCGGCGGAGCACAGATACGCAGTATTTT.